These 25 T cell receptor beta chains were sequenced from one sample in a study of control samples from healthy donors and cancer patients. Profiling relied on immunoSEQ multiplex PCR, and the TCRdb table lists in-frame clones only, not all of them. In total, the table holds about 190,000 clones. Material: blood. The origin of the receptors is a young woman in good health.

Comments on this clone: The junction shows a germline mismatch at one end, possibly a read error. The chain combines TRBV27 with TRBJ1-5, with unresolved D. This CDR3 region has 13 residues. Germline V gene data show CDR1 as MNHEY and CDR2 as SMNVEV (reference sequence). CDR3 nucleotides: TGTGCCAGCAGTTTGAGTAGCCATCAGCCCCAGCATTTT. Translation: CASSLSSHQPQHF.

The chain uses TRBV3-1 (or the pseudogene TRBV3-2) and TRBJ2-2; D unresolved. CDR3 length: 14 residues. V shed 4 bases and J shed 6 bases, with 12 bases lying between them. Germline V gives CDR1 LGHDT, CDR2 YNNKEL (reference sequence). CDR3 sequence reads: CASSPSRLAGELFF. CDR3 bases: TGTGCCAGCAGCCCGAGTAGACTGGCCGGGGAGCTGTTTTTT.

The chain joins TRBV18 to TRBJ1-1; the match to TRBD1 covers 7 bases. The CDR3 runs to 13 residues. CDR1 and CDR2 (germline): KGHSH, LQKENI. Germline trimming cut 5 bases from V and 2 bases from J; bases unmatched to any gene: 2. CDR3 nucleotides: TGTGCCAGCTCAACAGGGGTAAACACTGAAGCTTTCTTT. This codes for CASSTGVNTEAFF.

This chain uses TRBV27 with TRBJ1-2, with TRBD1 matching 8 bases. The V gene's germline CDR1 is MNHEY and CDR2 SMNVEV (reference sequence). After removal of 6 bases from V and 1 base from J, the junction contained 4 bases not matched to a gene. The CDR3 extends over 14 amino acids. CDR3 loop: CASRRTGSNYGYTF. The CDR3 region has the DNA TGTGCCAGCAGGAGGACAGGGAGTAACTATGGCTACACCTTC.

V and J are TRBV15 and TRBJ1-4, with D unresolved. CDR3 length equals 13 residues. Per the germline V gene, CDR1 is LNHNV and CDR2 is YYDKDF (reference sequence). V shed 0 bases and J shed 8 bases, with 7 bases lying between them. In DNA form, the CDR3 reads TGTGCCACCAGCAGAGATGTGCGGGAAAAACTGTTTTTT. Encoded protein: CATSRDVREKLFF.

CDR3 residues: CASSLTSVKEQFF. The CDR3 DNA follows: TGTGCCAGCAGTTTGACTAGCGTAAAGGAGCAGTTCTTC. The chain couples TRBV27 to TRBJ2-1, with TRBD2 matching over 8 bases. J lost 10 bases, V lost 3 bases, and 5 bases had no gene match. CDR1 MNHEY and CDR2 SMNVEV come from the germline V gene (reference sequence). The CDR3 runs 13 residues.

Written as DNA, the CDR3 is TGTGCCAGCAGCTTATCCTCCGGGGAGCTGTTTTTT. Translating it yields CASSLSSGELFF. The gene calls are TRBV7-9 and TRBJ2-2; D is undetermined. Germline values: CDR1 SEHNR, CDR2 FQNEAQ (reference sequence). Deletions cut 2 bases from V and 6 bases from J, with 4 bases between. The CDR3 covers 12 residues.

The chain uses TRBV28 and TRBJ1-5; tentatively, D is TRBD1 (6 bases). The V and J ends lost 2 bases and 4 bases respectively, with 15 bases between them. This CDR3 is built from 16 residues. The V gene's germline CDR1 is MDHEN and CDR2 SYDVKM. Here the CDR3 reads CASSLKGGYGNQPQHF. The CDR3 DNA reads as TGTGCCAGCAGTTTAAAGGGGGGCTATGGGAATCAGCCCCAGCATTTT. The full variable domain, with the rest looked up from reference TRBV28 and TRBJ1-5, is DVKVTQSSRYLVKRTGEKVFLECVQDMDHENMFWYRQDPGLGLRLIYFSYDVKMKEKGDIPEGYSVSREKKERFSLILESASTNQTSMYLCASSLKGGYGNQPQHFGDGTRLSIL.

This chain connects TRBV7-2 to TRBJ2-3; 12 bases align to TRBD1. The CDR3 has 16 residues. The V segment lost 4 bases and the J segment 4 bases; nucleotides outside the gene matches: 6. The germline V gene encodes CDR1 SGHTA and CDR2 FQGNSA. CDR3 in DNA: TGTGCCAGCAGCTCATGGGGGACAGGGGGCTCAGATACGCAGTATTTT. This translates into CASSSWGTGGSDTQYF.

This rearrangement joins TRBV4-2 to TRBJ2-7; 8 bases match TRBD2. J was trimmed by 0 bases and V by 1 base; bases with no gene match: 5. The V gene's germline CDR1 is LGHNA and CDR2 YNFKEQ. CDR3 length: 16 amino acids. The chain's CDR3 is CASSQVEAGDSYEQYF. DNA of the CDR3: TGTGCCAGCAGCCAAGTCGAAGCGGGGGACTCCTACGAGCAGTACTTC.

As DNA, the CDR3 is TGCAGTGCTTGGGATAGGGAGACCCAGTACTTC. Amino acid sequence: CSAWDRETQYF. The V gene is TRBV20-1, the J gene TRBJ2-5; unclear D gene. Trimming pared 5 bases from V and 5 bases from J, leaving 9 bases between. The V gene's germline CDR1 is DFQATT and CDR2 SNEGSKA (reference sequence). CDR3 length equals 11 residues.

The rearrangement uses TRBV5-4 and TRBJ2-7; D perhaps matches TRBD2 (5 bases). The V end was cut by 4 bases, the J end by 2 bases, with 16 bases between. The CDR3 extends over 15 amino acids. Germline-derived CDR1 and CDR2 are SGHNT and YYREEE (reference sequence). The CDR3 coding sequence is TGTGCCAGCAGCCCAGGAGGAGCCAAAACCTACGAGCAGTACTTC. Its protein product is CASSPGGAKTYEQYF.

The chain joins TRBV10-1 to TRBJ2-4, with D unclear. Germline values: CDR1 WNHNN, CDR2 SYGVQD (reference sequence). V lost 6 bases to trimming and J lost 0 bases, with 6 bases between them. The CDR3 sequence is 13 residues long. The CDR3 here is CASRSLAKNIQYF. CDR3 in DNA: TGCGCCAGCAGGTCCCTAGCCAAAAACATTCAGTACTTC.

A remark on this clone: Germline and junction disagree at one end, which may indicate a read error. The rearrangement joins TRBV6-2 or TRBV6-3 to TRBJ2-7, with D possibly TRBD1 on 6 matching bases. The CDR3 has 12 amino acids. CDR1 and CDR2 from the germline V gene are MNHEY and SVGEGT. CDR3 residues: CASSGGSSEQYF. The CDR3 nucleotides read TGTGCCAGCAGTGGGGGCTCCTCCGAGCAGTACTTC.

The chain employs TRBV4-2 and TRBJ2-7; possibly TRBD1 or TRBD2 for D (5 bases each). This CDR3 comprises 15 residues. V was clipped by 0 bases and J by 0 bases, with 9 bases between them. Germline V CDR1 and CDR2: LGHNA, YNFKEQ. The CDR3 region is CASSQEAGSSYEQYF. In nucleotides, the CDR3 is TGTGCCAGCAGCCAAGAGGCAGGGAGCTCCTACGAGCAGTACTTC.

This chain joins TRBV10-2 and TRBJ1-5; D is ambiguous. The CDR3 is 14 residues long. Germline CDR1 reads WSHSY; CDR2 reads SAAADI. Trimming left V 4 bases short and J 5 bases short, with 12 bases between. The CDR3 DNA is TGCGCCAGCAGTGTAGAACAGCAATATCAGCCCCAGCATTTT. This encodes CASSVEQQYQPQHF.

This chain links TRBV24-1 with TRBJ2-1; D might be TRBD2 (7 bases). CDR1 is KGHDR and CDR2 is SFDVKD in the germline V gene. The CDR3 has 14 residues. V was shortened by 5 bases and J by 9 bases, with 16 bases between the two germline ends. This CDR3 is CATSAWGGLGEQFF. The DNA of the CDR3 is TGTGCCACCAGTGCCTGGGGGGGGCTAGGTGAGCAGTTCTTC.

The V gene is TRBV15, the J gene TRBJ1-4; possible D gene TRBD1, 6 bases. CDR3 length: 17 amino acids. Germline CDR1 reads LNHNV; CDR2 reads YYDKDF (reference sequence). Trimming took off 1 base at V and 0 bases at J, with 12 bases between the two ends. The CDR3 DNA reads TGTGCCACCAGCAGAGCGATTTCAGGGGCAACTAATGAAAAACTGTTTTTT. Its translation is CATSRAISGATNEKLFF.

The chain employs TRBV9 and TRBJ2-5, with a weak D call TRBD2 (6 bases). The CDR3 extends over 13 amino acids. Germline CDR1 SGDLS, CDR2 YYNGEE. Trimming cost V 0 bases and J 4 bases, with 7 bases left between them. CDR3 nucleotide sequence: TGTGCCAGCAGCGTAGTTAGCGGAGAGACCCAGTACTTC. It translates to CASSVVSGETQYF.

The rearrangement joins TRBV6-5 to TRBJ1-2; TRBD1 aligns across 8 bases. The CDR3 contains 14 residues. Per the germline V gene, CDR1 is MNHEY and CDR2 is SVGAGI. After removal of 6 bases from V and 4 bases from J, the junction contained 7 bases not matched to a gene. The CDR3: CASSFGQGSYGYTF. The CDR3 DNA reads as TGTGCCAGCAGCTTCGGACAGGGATCCTATGGCTACACCTTC.

This chain connects TRBV7-2 to TRBJ1-3; D is perhaps TRBD1 (5 bases). The CDR3 has 16 amino acids. V lost 1 base to trimming and J lost 2 bases, with 12 bases between them. Germline CDR1 reads SGHTA; CDR2 reads FQGNSA. Here the CDR3 DNA reads TGTGCCAGCAGCTTAGAGGTCGGGGGGACTGGAAACACCATATATTTT. Amino acids: CASSLEVGGTGNTIYF.

Details on this clone: The junction shows a germline mismatch at one end, possibly a read error. The chain employs TRBV10-3 and TRBJ1-5, with 10 positions matching TRBD1. This CDR3 region has 15 residues. Germline values: CDR1 ENHRY, CDR2 SYGVKD. The CDR3 nucleotides read TGTGCCACTGGGGACCGGGACAGGGGCAACCAGCCCCAGCATTTT. Its protein is CATGDRDRGNQPQHF.

This sequence joins TRBV23-1 and TRBJ1-1; 10 nucleotides agree with TRBD1. TRBV23-1 is sorted into the ORF group, with uncertain function. V trimming: 0 bases; J trimming: 2 bases; junction bases outside the gene matches: 12. The length of the CDR3 is 19 residues. This CDR3 reads CASSQSLGRTGGTNTEAFF. CDR3 sequence (DNA): TGCGCCAGCAGTCAATCGTTAGGGAGGACAGGGGGAACTAACACTGAAGCTTTCTTT.

The chain uses TRBV7-9 and TRBJ1-3, with D possibly matching TRBD1 (6 bases). The CDR3 has 15 amino acids. The V end was cut by 3 bases, the J end by 0 bases, with 9 bases between. CDR1 is SEHNR and CDR2 is FQNEAQ in the germline V gene (reference sequence). The CDR3 is CASSLGASSGNTIYF. CDR3 nucleotide sequence: TGTGCCAGCAGCTTGGGGGCCAGCTCTGGAAACACCATATATTTT.

The V gene is TRBV24-1, the J gene TRBJ1-4; 9 bases are shared with TRBD1. Looked up from germline, CDR1 is KGHDR and CDR2 is SFDVKD. V lost 7 bases and J lost 4; bases outside the gene matches: 9. This CDR3 spans 16 amino acids. In nucleotides, the CDR3 is TGTGCCACCAGGGGACAGGGTAGAGACGGTAATGAAAAACTGTTTTTT. This gives the protein CATRGQGRDGNEKLFF.